Below are 32 T cell receptor beta chains sequenced from a single sample in a study of shared clonotypes between healthy human individuals. The protocol was immunoSEQ multiplex PCR, while the TCRdb copy is restricted to in-frame clones and leaves out a portion. Of a few hundred thousand clones listed, roughly 84% are singletons. The sample taken for sequencing was memory CD8+ T cells sorted from blood. Subset given: CD45RO+ cells pooled with CCR7-negative TemRA cells. The receptor source for this set is a man younger than 30 in good health.

This chain links TRBV28 with TRBJ1-2, with D maybe TRBD1 (6 bases). CDR3 size: 15 residues. With 6 bases removed from V and 1 base from J, the gap between germline ends came to 15 bases. The germline V gene has CDR1 MDHEN and CDR2 SYDVKM. CDR3: CASSPDRKLNYGYTF. Here the CDR3 DNA reads TGTGCCAGCAGCCCGGACAGAAAGCTTAACTATGGCTACACCTTC.

The chain recombines TRBV11-2 with TRBJ2-5; a possible D gene is TRBD2 (5 bases). The ends were cut back, 5 bases at V and 5 bases at J, with 15 bases in the middle. The V gene's germline CDR1 is SGHAT and CDR2 FQNNGV. The CDR3 spans 14 residues. The CDR3 sequence is CASSDYLLGETQYF. Written as DNA, the CDR3 is TGTGCCAGCAGCGACTACCTGCTGGGGGAGACCCAGTACTTC.

This rearrangement joins TRBV6-1 to TRBJ2-7, with no clear D. The length of the CDR3 is 12 residues. Per germline, CDR1 MNHNS and CDR2 SASEGT. V dropped 6 bases and J dropped 0 bases, with 6 bases sitting between them. The CDR3 nucleotides read TGTGCCAGCAGAAGGAGCTCCTACGAGCAGTACTTC. Translated: CASRRSSYEQYF.

The gene calls are TRBV30 and TRBJ1-2; no clear D. Trimming took off 3 bases at V and 0 bases at J, with 14 bases between the two ends. Per the germline V gene, CDR1 is GTSNPN and CDR2 is SVGIG (reference sequence). The CDR3 has 15 amino acids. CDR3 nucleotide sequence: TGTGCCTGGAGCTGGGAGGACGTAACTAACTATGGCTACACCTTC. This encodes CAWSWEDVTNYGYTF.

CDR3 sequence reads: CASSQGGEREVTDTQYF. The CDR3 DNA is TGCGCCAGCAGCCAGGGGGGGGAGCGAGAAGTCACAGATACGCAGTATTTT. V usage is TRBV4-1 and J usage is TRBJ2-3, with 7 positions matching TRBD2. V shed 3 bases, J shed 2 bases, and the junction held 11 bases outside the gene matches. The CDR3 extends over 17 amino acids. From germline, CDR1 is MGHRA and CDR2 YSYEKL.

The CDR3 DNA follows: TGTGCCAGCACGACCGGGACCGTTAACTATGGCTACACCTTC. It encodes CASTTGTVNYGYTF. V gene TRBV2 combines with J gene TRBJ1-2; D might be TRBD1 (5 bases). Germline V gene data show CDR1 as SNHLY and CDR2 as FYNNEI. Trimming shortened V by 7 bases and J by 1 base, and 13 bases separated the two germline ends. The CDR3 loop spans 14 amino acids. Using reference TRBV2 and TRBJ1-2 for the parts outside the CDR3, the full variable domain is EPEVTQTPSHQVTQMGQEVILRCVPISNHLYFYWYRQILGQKVEFLVSFYNNEISEKSEIFDDQFSVERPDGSNFTLKIRSTKLEDSAMYFCASTTGTVNYGYTFGSGTRLTVV.

The rearrangement uses TRBV28 and TRBJ2-7, with 9 bases aligning to TRBD1. V gave up 5 bases and J gave up 2 bases; unmatched junction bases: 4. The germline V gene has CDR1 MDHEN and CDR2 SYDVKM. This CDR3 has 14 amino acids. CDR3 amino acids: CASSPGTGPYEQYF. CDR3 nucleotides: TGTGCCAGCAGTCCAGGGACAGGGCCCTACGAGCAGTACTTC.

The rearrangement uses TRBV7-6 and TRBJ2-2; 10 bases map to TRBD1. This CDR3 region has 16 residues. Germline V gene sequence: CDR1 SGHVS, CDR2 FNYEAQ. J lost 3 bases, V lost 4 bases, and 5 bases had no gene match. CDR3 DNA sequence: TGTGCCAGCAGCTACACGGGACAGGGGTACACCGGGGAGCTGTTTTTT. This translates into CASSYTGQGYTGELFF.

This rearrangement joins TRBV5-4 to TRBJ1-2; TRBD1 matches 8 bases. This CDR3 has 14 amino acids. The V gene's germline CDR1 is SGHNT and CDR2 YYREEE (reference sequence). The junction had 5 bases not matched to a gene; V was cut back by 4 bases and J by 3 bases. The CDR3 bases are TGTGCCAGCAGCGCTCCAGGGGGCGACTATGGCTACACCTTC. Its translation is CASSAPGGDYGYTF.

The count of this clone is one. The chain combines TRBV28 with TRBJ1-1; D is perhaps TRBD1 (5 bases). Germline assignment: CDR1 MDHEN and CDR2 SYDVKM. The CDR3 runs 15 residues. V gave up 5 bases and J gave up 4 bases, with 17 bases separating them. The CDR3 DNA reads TGTGCCAGCAGTCCCCTGCGGGAAGGGGCCACTGAAGCTTTCTTT. Its translation is CASSPLREGATEAFF.

This clone was seen a single time. The chain joins TRBV27 to TRBJ2-7; the match to TRBD1 covers 7 bases. The CDR3 length is 14 residues. V lost 5 bases to trimming and J lost 6 bases; unmatched junction nucleotides: 10. Germline V gives CDR1 MNHEY, CDR2 SMNVEV (reference sequence). Here the CDR3 reads CASSPVGGYSEQYF. CDR3 coding DNA: TGTGCCAGCAGTCCGGTAGGGGGCTACTCCGAGCAGTACTTC.

The chain's CDR3 is CASSYSANTEAFF. The DNA of the CDR3 is TGTGCCAGCAGCTACTCCGCGAACACTGAAGCTTTCTTT. The chain combines TRBV7-6 with TRBJ1-1; D is uncertain. V shed 4 bases and J shed 1 base, with 7 bases lying between them. The CDR3 covers 13 residues. Germline-derived CDR1 and CDR2 are SGHVS and FNYEAQ.

The chain combines TRBV28 with TRBJ2-7; 11 bases map to TRBD2. V lost 4 bases and J lost 2; bases outside the gene matches: 1. The CDR3 covers 14 residues. CDR1 and CDR2 from the germline V gene are MDHEN and SYDVKM. CDR3 nucleotides: TGTGCCAGCAGTTATAGCGGGGGGGCCTACGAGCAGTACTTC. Protein sequence: CASSYSGGAYEQYF.

CDR3 nucleotides: TGTGCCAGCAGCTTTACAGGGGACACCGGGGAGCTGTTTTTT. It codes for CASSFTGDTGELFF. The rearrangement joins TRBV7-9 to TRBJ2-2; 7 bases are a match to TRBD1. CDR1 and CDR2 (germline): SEHNR, FQNEAQ (reference sequence). J gave up 3 bases and V 3 bases, and 1 base lay outside the gene matches. The CDR3 length is 14 residues.

The genes are TRBV9 and TRBJ2-1; D uncertain. CDR1 and CDR2 (germline): SGDLS, YYNGEE. Trimming took off 0 bases at V and 5 bases at J, with 9 bases between the two ends. This CDR3 contains 14 residues. The CDR3: CASSVAGDDNEQFF. Written as DNA, the CDR3 is TGTGCCAGCAGCGTAGCTGGCGACGACAATGAGCAGTTCTTC.

In its sample, this clone was seen once. The rearrangement uses TRBV28 and TRBJ2-1; D is ambiguous. The CDR3 has 19 amino acids. Trimming removed 3 bases from V and 2 bases from J, with 23 bases in between. The V gene's germline CDR1 is MDHEN and CDR2 SYDVKM. CDR3 protein: CASSFMVGLREFTYNEQFF. Here the CDR3 DNA reads TGTGCCAGCAGTTTTATGGTAGGATTGCGCGAGTTCACCTACAATGAGCAGTTCTTC. Variable domain in full (rest from reference TRBV28 and TRBJ2-1): DVKVTQSSRYLVKRTGEKVFLECVQDMDHENMFWYRQDPGLGLRLIYFSYDVKMKEKGDIPEGYSVSREKKERFSLILESASTNQTSMYLCASSFMVGLREFTYNEQFFGPGTRLTVL.

This clone was seen just once. The rearrangement uses TRBV11-2 and TRBJ2-1; D may correspond to TRBD1 or TRBD2 (5 bases each). Trimming took 1 base from V and 4 from J, leaving 11 bases between them. This CDR3 has 15 residues. The germline V gene encodes CDR1 SGHAT and CDR2 FQNNGV. CDR3 DNA sequence: TGTGCCAGCAGCTTAGCGGGGCCCTTTTACAATGAGCAGTTCTTC. Translated, it gives CASSLAGPFYNEQFF.

The chain uses TRBV2 and TRBJ1-2, with unresolved D. The ends were cut back, 5 bases at V and 2 bases at J, with 9 bases in the middle. The germline gives CDR1 SNHLY, CDR2 FYNNEI. The CDR3 has 13 residues. CDR3 nucleotides: TGTGCCAGCAGTAGGTCCGGGAACTATGGCTACACCTTC. The encoded protein is CASSRSGNYGYTF.

This chain links TRBV5-1 with TRBJ1-4; 9 bases align to TRBD1. Germline assignment: CDR1 SGHRS and CDR2 YFSETQ. Trimming removed 4 bases from V and 8 bases from J; junction bases left unmatched: 3. There are 13 residues in the CDR3. The CDR3 sequence: CASSTQGAEKLFF. The CDR3 DNA is TGCGCCAGCAGCACACAGGGGGCCGAAAAACTGTTTTTT. The variable domain in full, completed from reference TRBV5-1 and TRBJ1-4, reads KAGVTQTPRYLIKTRGQQVTLSCSPISGHRSVSWYQQTPGQGLQFLFEYFSETQRNKGNFPGRFSGRQFSNSRSEMNVSTLELGDSALYLCASSTQGAEKLFFGSGTQLSVL.

The DNA of the CDR3 is TGCGCCAGCAGCCAAGGACTAGCGGGAGGGCCTAGCCACGAGCAGTACTTC. Residues: CASSQGLAGGPSHEQYF. V is TRBV4-1 and J is TRBJ2-7, with 14 nucleotides matching TRBD2. V shed 1 base and J 5 bases; nucleotides not matched to a gene: 7. Germline loops: CDR1 MGHRA, CDR2 YSYEKL. The CDR3 covers 17 residues.

This clone was seen only once. CDR3 nucleotides: TGCGCCAGCAGCCAAGTAAGGACAGGGCTACAATCTCTTTCCTACGAGCAGTACTTC. It codes for CASSQVRTGLQSLSYEQYF. The chain carries TRBV4-1 and TRBJ2-7; 8 bases agree with TRBD1. Germline assignment: CDR1 MGHRA and CDR2 YSYEKL. With V trimmed by 1 base and J by 1 base, 15 bases remained unmatched. This CDR3 region has 19 residues.

The CDR3 sequence is CAWSRSGGYEETQYF. CDR3 DNA: TGTGCCTGGAGTCGGAGCGGGGGGTATGAAGAGACCCAGTACTTC. The chain employs TRBV30 and TRBJ2-5, with 9 bases matching TRBD2. Germline CDR1 reads GTSNPN; CDR2 reads SVGIG (reference sequence). There are 15 residues in the CDR3. Trimming at V came to 2 bases and at J to 3 bases, leaving 7 bases not matched to a gene.

The table lists this clone with a count of one. CDR3 region: CASSLDGGQNTEAFF. The CDR3 nucleotides read TGTGCCAGCAGCTTAGATGGGGGTCAGAACACTGAAGCTTTCTTT. The V call is TRBV13, the J call TRBJ1-1; a possible D gene is TRBD1 (5 bases). Germline values: CDR1 PRHDT, CDR2 FYEKMQ (reference sequence). V lost 1 base, J lost 1 base, and 10 bases lay in between. This CDR3 contains 15 residues.

This clone was counted only a few times. The chain employs TRBV18 and TRBJ2-3; 8 nucleotides match TRBD1. CDR3 length equals 15 residues. Looked up from germline, CDR1 is KGHSH and CDR2 is LQKENI. J gave up 2 bases and V 5 bases, and 6 bases lay outside the gene matches. CDR3 in DNA: TGTGCCAGCTCATCCACAGGGGGATTCACAGATACGCAGTATTTT. Protein sequence: CASSSTGGFTDTQYF.

The chain has TRBV10-3 and TRBJ1-2; 7 positions match TRBD1. This CDR3 has 12 residues. Trimming removed 5 bases from V and 6 bases from J; junction bases left unmatched: 3. Germline loops: CDR1 ENHRY, CDR2 SYGVKD. The CDR3 DNA reads TGTGCCATCAGTAGACAGGGCGATGGCTACACCTTC. Protein product: CAISRQGDGYTF.

The V call is TRBV7-3, the J call TRBJ2-1; D possibly corresponds to TRBD1 (6 bases). Germline V gene lookup returns CDR1 SGHTA and CDR2 FQGTGA. V gave up 4 bases and J gave up 4 bases, with 8 bases separating them. CDR3 length: 13 amino acids. CDR3 in amino acids: CASSSTGYNEQFF. The CDR3 DNA reads TGTGCCAGCAGCTCGACAGGTTACAATGAGCAGTTCTTC.

J is TRBJ1-2 and V is TRBV14; the D is unclear. V lost 2 bases to trimming and J lost 5 bases, with 12 bases between them. The CDR3 length is 14 residues. CDR1 SGHDN and CDR2 FVKESK come from the germline V gene. The CDR3 loop reads CASSQYPSRYGYTF. The CDR3 bases are TGTGCCAGCAGCCAATACCCTTCCCGTTATGGCTACACCTTC. Looking up the rest from reference TRBV14 and TRBJ1-2 gives the full variable domain: EAGVTQFPSHSVIEKGQTVTLRCDPISGHDNLYWYRRVMGKEIKFLLHFVKESKQDESGMPNNRFLAERTGGTYSTLKVQPAELEDSGVYFCASSQYPSRYGYTFGSGTRLTVV.

The gene calls are TRBV7-6 and TRBJ2-1; 9 bases align to TRBD2. CDR1 is SGHVS, CDR2 FNYEAQ, per germline. J gave up 2 bases and V 0 bases, and 2 bases lay outside the gene matches. The CDR3 loop spans 16 amino acids. The CDR3 DNA is TGTGCCAGCAGCTTAGCTGGCGGGGGGGCCTACAATGAGCAGTTCTTC. Its protein product is CASSLAGGGAYNEQFF.

The chain links TRBV11-2 to TRBJ2-7; 10 nucleotides match TRBD2. With V trimmed by 1 base and J by 1 base, 10 bases remained unmatched. There are 18 residues in the CDR3. CDR1 is SGHAT, CDR2 FQNNGV, per germline. DNA of the CDR3: TGTGCCAGCAGCTTAGGGGCTCCCGGGACTAGCGTATCCTACGAGCAGTACTTC. Protein product: CASSLGAPGTSVSYEQYF.

The genes are TRBV28 and TRBJ1-4; possible D gene TRBD1, 5 bases. Germline V gene lookup returns CDR1 MDHEN and CDR2 SYDVKM. The V and J ends lost 4 bases and 7 bases respectively, with 19 bases between them. This CDR3 comprises 16 residues. The chain's CDR3 is CASSSGPTGAGEKLFF. CDR3 nucleotide sequence: TGTGCCAGCAGTTCAGGGCCGACTGGGGCTGGTGAAAAACTGTTTTTT.

The CDR3 protein is CASSLSHQSGANVLTF. The CDR3 nucleotides are TGCGCCAGCAGCCTCTCACACCAATCTGGGGCCAACGTCCTGACTTTC. The V and J genes are TRBV5-1 and TRBJ2-6; no clear D gene. Trimming stripped 4 bases from V and 1 base from J, with 12 bases between. Germline values: CDR1 SGHRS, CDR2 YFSETQ. The CDR3 consists of 16 residues.

This clone was observed a handful of times. The chain employs TRBV27 and TRBJ2-6; D unclear. This CDR3 is 15 amino acids long. Germline V gene lookup returns CDR1 MNHEY and CDR2 SMNVEV (reference sequence). V was clipped by 6 bases and J by 2 bases, with 11 bases between them. CDR3 in amino acids: CASRPGGAGANVLTF. DNA of the CDR3: TGTGCCAGCAGGCCAGGTGGGGCTGGGGCCAACGTCCTGACTTTC.